One sample yielded the 6 T cell receptor beta chains listed below, sequenced in a study of T-cell memory formation after mild COVID-19. TCRdb re-called the 5' RACE reads through MiXCR, storing one row per CDR3 protein. The profile shows about 350,000 distinct CDR3 sequences, roughly 13% of them singletons. Material: PBMCs or a T cell subset sorted from them (not recorded which). The receptor source for this set is a man aged 18-30 years who had mild COVID-19 (a few samples of this study predate the infection). Cell type and time point are not known.

The rearrangement uses TRBV29-1 and TRBJ1-1; D gene ambiguous. With 5 bases removed from V and 0 bases from J, the gap between germline ends came to 7 bases. This CDR3 is built from 12 residues. Germline CDR1 is SQVTM and CDR2 is ANQGSEA. CDR3 DNA sequence: TGCAGCGTTTTGGAGTTGAACACTGAAGCTTTCTTT. It codes for CSVLELNTEAFF.

V gene TRBV20-1 combines with J gene TRBJ2-5; D assignment may be TRBD1 or TRBD2 (5 bases each). The length of the CDR3 is 15 residues. Trimming pared 6 bases from V and 2 bases from J, leaving 19 bases between. Germline CDR1 and CDR2: DFQATT and SNEGSKA (reference sequence). The CDR3 sequence: CSATTPGPKQETQYF. The CDR3 DNA sequence: TGCAGTGCCACAACCCCGGGACCGAAGCAAGAGACCCAGTACTTC.

The chain combines TRBV12-3 or TRBV12-4 with TRBJ2-3, with a possible D match to TRBD2 (5 bases). The CDR3 length is 16 residues. V gave up 6 bases and J gave up 4 bases, with 20 bases separating them. CDR3 protein: CASSPNFRAGADTQYF. The CDR3 DNA reads as TGTGCCAGCAGCCCGAATTTTCGGGCCGGGGCAGATACGCAGTATTTT.

This clonotype has a count of ten or more. V and J are TRBV4-1 and TRBJ2-3, with TRBD2 matching over 12 bases. Germline V gene data show CDR1 as MGHRA and CDR2 as YSYEKL. CDR3 length: 20 residues. The V gene end was trimmed by 0 bases and the J gene end by 3 bases; junction bases not matched to a gene: 13. This CDR3 reads CASSQEPGLAGGRETDTQYF. CDR3 coding DNA: TGCGCCAGCAGCCAAGAACCAGGGCTAGCGGGGGGGCGGGAAACAGATACGCAGTATTTT.

This clonotype was observed a handful of times. This sequence joins TRBV4-2 and TRBJ1-1; D is unclear. The V gene lost 0 bases and the J gene lost 6 bases, with 11 bases spanning the gap. Germline loops: CDR1 LGHNA, CDR2 YNFKEQ. The CDR3 length is 14 residues. The CDR3 spells CASSQDSTTPEAFF. As DNA, the CDR3 is TGTGCCAGCAGCCAAGATTCCACAACTCCTGAAGCTTTCTTT.

This clonotype was picked up a small number of times. The gene calls are TRBV5-1 and TRBJ2-7; TRBD2 matches at 8 bases. Unmatched junction bases numbered 5, after V lost 0 bases and J lost 6 bases. From germline, CDR1 is SGHRS and CDR2 YFSETQ. The CDR3 is 14 amino acids. The CDR3 spells CASSLDQRGSEQYV. The CDR3 coding sequence is TGCGCCAGCAGCTTGGATCAGCGGGGGAGCGAGCAGTACGTC.